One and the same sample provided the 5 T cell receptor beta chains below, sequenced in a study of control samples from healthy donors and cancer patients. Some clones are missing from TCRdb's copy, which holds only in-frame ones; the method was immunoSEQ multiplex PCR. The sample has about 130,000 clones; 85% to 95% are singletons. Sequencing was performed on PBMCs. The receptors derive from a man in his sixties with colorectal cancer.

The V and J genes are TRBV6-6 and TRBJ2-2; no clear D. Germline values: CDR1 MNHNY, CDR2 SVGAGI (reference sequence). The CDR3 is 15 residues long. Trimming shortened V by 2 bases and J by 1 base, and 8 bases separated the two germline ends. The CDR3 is CASSYLPVNTGELFF. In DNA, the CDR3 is TGTGCCAGCAGTTACCTTCCAGTGAACACCGGGGAGCTGTTTTTT.

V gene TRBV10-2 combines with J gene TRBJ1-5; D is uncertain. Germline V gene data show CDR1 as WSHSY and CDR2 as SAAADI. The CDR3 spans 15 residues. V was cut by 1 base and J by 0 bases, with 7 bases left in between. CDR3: CASSEFPYSNQPQHF. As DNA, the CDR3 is TGCGCCAGCAGTGAGTTCCCATATAGCAATCAGCCCCAGCATTTT.

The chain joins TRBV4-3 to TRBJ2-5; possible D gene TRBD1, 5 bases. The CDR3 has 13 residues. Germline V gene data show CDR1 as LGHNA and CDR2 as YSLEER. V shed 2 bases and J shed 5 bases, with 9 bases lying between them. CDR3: CASSQQGWETQYF. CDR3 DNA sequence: TGCGCCAGCAGCCAACAGGGTTGGGAGACCCAGTACTTC.

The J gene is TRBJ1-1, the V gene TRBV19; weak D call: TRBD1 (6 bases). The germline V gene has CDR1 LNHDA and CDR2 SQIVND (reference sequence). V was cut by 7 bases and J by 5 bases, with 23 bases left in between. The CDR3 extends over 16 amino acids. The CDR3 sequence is CASNGGPGTRGTEAFF. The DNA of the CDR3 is TGTGCCAGTAATGGGGGGCCGGGGACCCGGGGAACTGAAGCTTTCTTT.

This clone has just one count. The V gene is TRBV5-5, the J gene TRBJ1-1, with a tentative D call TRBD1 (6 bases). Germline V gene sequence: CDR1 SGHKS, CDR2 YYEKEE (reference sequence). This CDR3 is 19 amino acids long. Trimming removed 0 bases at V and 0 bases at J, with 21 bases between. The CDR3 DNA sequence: TGTGCCAGCAGCTTGGCCGTTCTAGGGGGAGGAGGGCTGAACACTGAAGCTTTCTTT. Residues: CASSLAVLGGGGLNTEAFF.